A single sample is the source of the 4 T cell receptor beta chains below, sequenced in a study of CD8 T cells in ankylosing spondylitis. General study points: Among TCR beta sequences, a motif of several highly homologous variants appeared characteristic of ankylosing spondylitis blood.

Antigens of these TCRs are unknown. TCRdb independently ran MiXCR on the 5' RACE reads; one entry per CDR3 protein. The sample has approximately 440,000 distinct CDR3 sequences; approximately 17% are singletons. Input material: blood, either unsorted or a sorted T cell fraction (not recorded which). These receptors were collected from a male donor with ankylosing spondylitis.

The genes are TRBV15 and TRBJ2-5; the D gene is possibly TRBD1 (5 bases). This CDR3 is 15 amino acids long. Germline V gives CDR1 LNHNV, CDR2 YYDKDF (reference sequence). Trimming cost V 1 base and J 4 bases, with 13 bases left between them. The CDR3 spells CATSRGGHPPETQYF. The CDR3 bases are TGTGCCACCAGCAGAGGCGGACACCCTCCAGAGACCCAGTACTTC. Together with reference TRBV15 and TRBJ2-5, the CDR3 gives the full variable domain: DAMVIQNPRYQVTQFGKPVTLSCSQTLNHNVMYWYQQKSSQAPKLLFHYYDKDFNNEADTPDNFQSRRPNTSFCFLDIRSPGLGDTAMYLCATSRGGHPPETQYFGPGTRLLVL.

The genes are TRBV7-2 and TRBJ2-1; 7 bases line up with TRBD1. Germline V gene sequence: CDR1 SGHTA, CDR2 FQGNSA. The V gene end was trimmed by 5 bases and the J gene end by 3 bases; junction bases not matched to a gene: 7. The CDR3 extends over 15 amino acids. The CDR3 DNA follows: TGTGCCAGCAGCCTCCGGGACAGAGACTACAATGAGCAGTTCTTC. Its translation is CASSLRDRDYNEQFF.

In regard to this clonotype: At one end, the junction sequence differs from germline, possibly due to a read error. The chain joins TRBV20-1 to TRBJ2-1; D is possibly TRBD1 or TRBD2 (5 bases each). Germline CDR1 is DFQATT and CDR2 is SNEGSKA (reference sequence). The CDR3 spans 12 residues. The CDR3 DNA is TGCAGTGCCCAAAGCCGGTTGGGGGAGCCGTTCTTC. It yields the protein CSAQSRLGEPFF.

The rearrangement joins TRBV5-4 to TRBJ2-7, with a tentative D call TRBD2 (5 bases). This CDR3 has 13 amino acids. Germline values: CDR1 SGHNT, CDR2 YYREEE (reference sequence). This CDR3 reads CARWVRESYEQYF. The CDR3, as DNA: TGTGCGAGGTGGGTGAGGGAATCCTACGAGCAGTACTTC.